This T cell receptor beta chain comes out of a study of chemoradiotherapy in HPV16-positive cancers. Findings and limits, study-wide: HPV-responsive T-cell expansion during chemoradiotherapy was linked to improved recurrence-free survival in HPV16-positive patients. During treatment, candidate HPV-specific clones and E7-related motifs expanded in tumor.

Generated by immunoSEQ multiplex PCR, the TCRdb table keeps only in-frame clones and is missing some. Of 3,000 to 4,000 clones in the sample, around four fifths were seen once. V was shortened by 4 bases and J by 0 bases, with 6 bases between the two germline ends. Germline loops: CDR1 SGHTA, CDR2 FQGNSA. This CDR3 has 13 amino acids. This clone was seen only a few times. Its antigen is not identified. The chain links TRBV7-2 to TRBJ1-1; the D is unclear. This receptor was obtained from a human donor with HPV-associated anogenital cancer. Sequences were derived from tumor tissue, sampled from a patient who underwent chemoradiotherapy. The CDR3 bases are TGTGCCAGCAGCTCCGCCCTGAACACTGAAGCTTTCTTT. It is translated as CASSSALNTEAFF. The full variable domain, in which reference TRBV7-2 and TRBJ1-1 provide the parts outside the CDR3, is GAGVSQSPSNKVTEKGKDVELRCDPISGHTALYWYRQSLGQGLEFLIYFQGNSAPDKSGLPSDRFSAERTGGSVSTLTIQRTQQEDSAVYLCASSSALNTEAFFGQGTRLTVV.